Following are 2 T cell receptor beta chains from one sample sequenced in a study of control samples from healthy donors and cancer patients. Sequenced by immunoSEQ multiplex PCR; TCRdb stores in-frame clones only, minus some. The sample gives over 200,000 clones, over 75% of which show up once; less than 15% is in the top ten. Sequenced material: PBMCs. The receptors were gathered from a woman between 55 and 75 years old with lung cancer.

The chain links TRBV19 to TRBJ2-5, with 12 bases matching TRBD1. The CDR3 has 17 residues. Per germline, CDR1 LNHDA and CDR2 SQIVND (reference sequence). V lost 6 bases, J lost 4 bases, and 12 bases stayed unmatched. CDR3 sequence (DNA): TGTGCCAGTAGCATATCCCCCTGGGACAGGGGGCGAGAGACCCAGTACTTC. This translates into CASSISPWDRGRETQYF.

This clone was counted only a few times. This chain joins TRBV7-9 and TRBJ2-1; 11 positions agree with TRBD2. V lost 0 bases and J lost 4; bases outside the gene matches: 8. CDR3 length equals 18 residues. In germline, CDR1 is SEHNR, CDR2 FQNEAQ (reference sequence). The CDR3 DNA reads TGTGCCAGCAGCTTAGCATTTCAGACTAGCGGGACTTACAATGAGCAGTTCTTC. Protein: CASSLAFQTSGTYNEQFF.